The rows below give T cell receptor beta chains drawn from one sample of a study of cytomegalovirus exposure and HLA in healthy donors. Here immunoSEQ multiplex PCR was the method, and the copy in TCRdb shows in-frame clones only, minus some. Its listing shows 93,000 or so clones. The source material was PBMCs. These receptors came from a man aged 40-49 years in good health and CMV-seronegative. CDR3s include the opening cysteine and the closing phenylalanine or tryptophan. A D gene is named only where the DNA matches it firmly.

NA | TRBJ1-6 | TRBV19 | TGTGCCAGTAGACTCTATAGCGGCAATAATTCACCCCTCCACTTT | CASRLYSGNNSPLHF
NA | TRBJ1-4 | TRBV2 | TGTGCCAGCGGAGGAGGGGCAGCTAATGAAAAACTGTTTTTT | CASGGGAANEKLFF
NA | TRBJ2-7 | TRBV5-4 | TGTGCCAGCAGCTTGGGTGGAGGCGAGCAGTACTTC | CASSLGGGEQYF
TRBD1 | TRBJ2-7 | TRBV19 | TGTGCCAGTAGTATACGGACAGGGTCGGTCAGTCGGGACGAGCAGTACTTC | CASSIRTGSVSRDEQYF
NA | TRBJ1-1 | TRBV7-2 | TGTGCCAGCGGTGGACAGAAGAACACTGAAGCTTTCTTT | CASGGQKNTEAFF
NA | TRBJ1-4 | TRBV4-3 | TGCGCCAGCAGCCAAGAGAGAAAAACCCAGGGAAAACTGTTTTTT | CASSQERKTQGKLFF
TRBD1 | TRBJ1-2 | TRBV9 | TGTGCCAGCAGCGTAGAACCCAGGGGGTCGATTGACTATGGCTACACCTTC | CASSVEPRGSIDYGYTF
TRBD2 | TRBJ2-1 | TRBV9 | TGTGCCAGCAGCCTCGCGACAGACAGACTAGCGGGAGGTGGAAATGAGCAGTTCTTC | CASSLATDRLAGGGNEQFF
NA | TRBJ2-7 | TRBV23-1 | TGCGCCAGCCGTCCGGGCCTGAGGGACTACGAGCAGTACTTC | CASRPGLRDYEQYF
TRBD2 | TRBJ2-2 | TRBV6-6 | TGTGCCAGCAGTCTGACTAGCGGGTCAACCGGGGAGCTGTTTTTT | CASSLTSGSTGELFF
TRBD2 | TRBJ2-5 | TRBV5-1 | TGCGCCAGCAGCTCCTCAGGACTAGCGGGACAGGGGGAGACCCAGTACTTC | CASSSSGLAGQGETQYF
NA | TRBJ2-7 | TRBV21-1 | TGTGCCAGCAGCGCAGGGGGCGACTTCCTACTCGAGCAGTACTTC | CASSAGGDFLLEQYF
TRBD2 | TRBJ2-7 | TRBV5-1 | TGCGCCAGCAGCTTGGAGTTAGCGGGAGTCGACGAGCAGTACTTC | CASSLELAGVDEQYF
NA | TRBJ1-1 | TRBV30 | TGTGCCTGGAGACAGGGCGGCACTGAAGCTTTCTTT | CAWRQGGTEAFF
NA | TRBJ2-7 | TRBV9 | TGTGCCAGCAGCTCAGCCGGGAGTACCTCCGCCGAGCAGTACTTC | CASSSAGSTSAEQYF
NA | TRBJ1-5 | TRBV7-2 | TGTGCCAGCAGCGTCACAGGTTCCCATCAGCCCCAGCATTTT | CASSVTGSHQPQHF
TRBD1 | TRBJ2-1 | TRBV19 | TGTGCCAGTAGTATAGGTCCCCTTGCCAGAGTTGAGCCCAGGGGGTACAATGAGCAGTTCTTC | CASSIGPLARVEPRGYNEQFF
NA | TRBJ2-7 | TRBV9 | TGTGCCAGCAGCGTTTTGGACATGAACTACGAGCAGTACTTC | CASSVLDMNYEQYF
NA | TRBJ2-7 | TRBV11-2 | TGTGCCAGCAGCTTAGCCCCTAGCTACACCTACGAGCAGTACTTC | CASSLAPSYTYEQYF
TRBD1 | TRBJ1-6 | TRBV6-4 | TGTGCCAGCAGCATCCCGGGACAGGGTTTACCCCTCCACTTT | CASSIPGQGLPLHF
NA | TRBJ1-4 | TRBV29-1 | TGCAGCGTACCCGGACAGCAGGACGAAAAACTGTTTTTT | CSVPGQQDEKLFF
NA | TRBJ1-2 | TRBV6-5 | TGTGCCAGCAGCGCAGGGGTTGGCTACACCTTC | CASSAGVGYTF
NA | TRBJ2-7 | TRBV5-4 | TGTGCCAGCAGCCGTTTATGGGACTCGTCCTACGAGCAGTACTTC | CASSRLWDSSYEQYF
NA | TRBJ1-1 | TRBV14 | TGTGCCAGCAGCCCCCTCAGGGTTTCTGAAGCTTTCTTT | CASSPLRVSEAFF
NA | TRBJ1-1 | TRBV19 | TGTGCCAGTAGTATAAGGAGTGACACTGAAGCTTTCTTT | CASSIRSDTEAFF
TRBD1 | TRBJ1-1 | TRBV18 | TGTGCCAGCCGACAGGGGGCTTACACTGAAGCTTTCTTT | CASRQGAYTEAFF
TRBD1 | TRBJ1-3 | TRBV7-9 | TGTGCCAGCAGCAAAACAGGGGCTTACGGAAACACCATATATTTT | CASSKTGAYGNTIYF
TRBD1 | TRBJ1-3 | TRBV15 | TGTGCCACCAGCGGAAGAAGAACAGGGGAATCTGGAAACACCATATATTTT | CATSGRRTGESGNTIYF
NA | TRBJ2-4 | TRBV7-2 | TGTGCCAGCAGCTTAGATCACAGCCCAAACATTCAGTACTTC | CASSLDHSPNIQYF
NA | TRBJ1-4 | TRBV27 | TGTGCCAGCAGTTTATCGGTGGGGCAGAATGAAAAACTGTTTTTT | CASSLSVGQNEKLFF
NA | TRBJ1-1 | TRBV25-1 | TGTGCCAGCAGTGAATATTGGCAGAACACTGAAGCTTTCTTT | CASSEYWQNTEAFF